This is a list of T cell receptor beta chains from one sample in a study of cytomegalovirus exposure and HLA in healthy donors. The protocol was immunoSEQ multiplex PCR, while the TCRdb copy is restricted to in-frame clones and leaves out a portion. The table records some 150,000 clones, 80% to 90% of them present only once. The sequencing sample was made of PBMCs. Receptors originate from a man younger than 35 in good health and CMV-seropositive. Each CDR3 is given with its conserved first and last residue. A D gene is named only where the DNA matches it firmly. Some rows mark clone size as missing; the rest say once, few, many or name a class of expanded clone.

d_call	v_call	j_call	clone_size	cdr3_aa	cdr3_nt
-	TRBV5-6	TRBJ2-1	-	CASSQGQRSYNEQFF	TGTGCCAGCAGCCAAGGACAGCGCTCCTACAATGAGCAGTTCTTC
TRBD1	TRBV7-2	TRBJ2-5	-	CASSPMGTGEGETQYF	TGTGCCAGCAGCCCCATGGGGACAGGAGAGGGGGAGACCCAGTACTTC
TRBD1	TRBV4-3	TRBJ1-1	-	CASSQDPGQGARRAFF	TGCGCCAGCAGCCAGGATCCGGGACAGGGTGCGAGGCGGGCTTTCTTT
-	TRBV2	TRBJ2-2	-	CASTGTKNTGELFF	TGTGCCAGCACAGGGACAAAGAACACCGGGGAGCTGTTTTTT
TRBD1	TRBV25-1	TRBJ2-5	once	CASKIEGGAETQYF	TGTGCCAGCAAGATCGAAGGGGGCGCGGAGACCCAGTACTTC
-	TRBV7-2	TRBJ1-4	-	CASSLRGSVANEKLFF	TGTGCCAGCAGCTTAAGGGGGAGCGTCGCTAATGAAAAACTGTTTTTT
-	TRBV11-2	TRBJ2-7	few	CASSSPSPPGEQYF	TGTGCCAGCAGCTCCCCTTCGCCTCCGGGGGAGCAGTACTTC
-	TRBV7-9	TRBJ2-5	-	CASSLAGGRETQYF	TGTGCCAGCAGCTTAGCCGGCGGTCGAGAGACCCAGTACTTC
-	TRBV14	TRBJ1-2	-	CASSQGGRDYGYTF	TGTGCCAGCAGCCAAGGAGGGCGCGACTATGGCTACACCTTC
TRBD2	TRBV19	TRBJ2-1	-	CASSRRLAGGALYNEQFF	TGTGCCAGTAGTCGGCGACTAGCGGGGGGGGCCCTCTACAATGAGCAGTTCTTC
TRBD1	TRBV11-3	TRBJ1-1	-	CASSRDRNTEAFF	TGTGCCAGCAGCCGGGACAGAAACACTGAAGCTTTCTTT
TRBD1	TRBV11-1	TRBJ2-5	once	CASSLARTGQETQYF	TGTGCCAGCAGCTTAGCACGGACAGGGCAAGAGACCCAGTACTTC
-	TRBV19	TRBJ2-3	few	CASSIGLADTQYF	TGTGCCAGTAGTATAGGTCTCGCAGATACGCAGTATTTT
TRBD2	TRBV4-2	TRBJ2-7	-	CASSQDSGLAGEIAEQYF	TGTGCCAGCAGCCAAGATTCGGGCCTAGCGGGAGAGATTGCCGAGCAGTACTTC
TRBD1	TRBV18	TRBJ2-7	-	CASSPGTGYEQYF	TGTGCCAGCTCTCCCGGGACAGGCTACGAGCAGTACTTC